This T cell receptor (beta chain) came from a study of blood T cell repertoires in COVID-19. The overall study: Acute and convalescent COVID-19 specimens originated in the United States, Italy and Spain.

Here immunoSEQ multiplex PCR was the method, and the copy in TCRdb shows in-frame clones only, minus some. The sample carries hundreds of thousands of clones, about 90% recorded once. This CDR3 contains 12 residues. V was shortened by 7 bases and J by 8 bases, with 14 bases between the two germline ends. The germline CDR1 and CDR2 sequences are MNHNY and SVGAGI (reference sequence). This clonotype was obtained from a woman younger than 45 who had recovered from COVID-19. Sequencing was performed on PBMCs or T cells enriched from blood (not recorded which). The rearrangement uses TRBV6-6 and TRBJ1-1, with D maybe TRBD1 (5 bases). Here the CDR3 reads CASKKQGSEAFF. CDR3 DNA: TGTGCCAGCAAAAAGCAGGGATCGGAAGCTTTCTTT.